Below, 23 T cell receptor beta chains from the same sample are listed, as sequenced in a study of blood T cell repertoires in COVID-19. Assay used: immunoSEQ multiplex PCR; TCRdb lists only in-frame clones, some missing. Among over 300,000 clones, around 90% were seen once, and the ten largest hold around 6.3%. Sequencing was carried out using peripheral blood. These receptors were obtained from a man aged 18 to 29 with active or convalescent COVID-19.

The chain is built from TRBV28 and TRBJ1-5; D is perhaps TRBD1 (6 bases). V was trimmed by 6 bases and J by 5 bases, leaving 14 bases between them. Germline V gene lookup returns CDR1 MDHEN and CDR2 SYDVKM. The CDR3 spans 14 residues. In DNA, the CDR3 is TGTGCCAGCAGGCACCGGGACAACTATCAGCCCCAGCATTTT. Amino acid sequence: CASRHRDNYQPQHF.

This rearrangement joins TRBV5-1 to TRBJ2-7, with 7 positions matching TRBD2. Germline V CDR1 and CDR2: SGHRS, YFSETQ. The CDR3 consists of 15 residues. V dropped 4 bases and J dropped 5; count of bases not matched to a gene: 12. The CDR3 nucleotides are TGCGCCAGCAGCGTTCCGGGAGGCAGAGCCGACGAGCAGTACTTC. This translates into CASSVPGGRADEQYF.

The CDR3 protein is CASRPPANTGELFF. The CDR3 DNA reads as TGTGCCAGCAGGCCTCCAGCGAACACCGGGGAGCTGTTTTTT. The chain carries TRBV28 and TRBJ2-2; D unclear. CDR3 length equals 14 residues. V lost 6 bases to trimming and J lost 0 bases, with 8 bases between them. CDR1 is MDHEN and CDR2 is SYDVKM in the germline V gene.

The rearrangement uses TRBV18 and TRBJ1-2; D remains ambiguous. The CDR3 runs to 14 residues. The V end was cut by 2 bases, the J end by 3 bases, with 10 bases between. Germline CDR1 and CDR2: KGHSH and LQKENI. DNA of the CDR3: TGTGCCAGCTCACCAAATGCGGTTGACTATGGCTACACCTTC. Amino acids: CASSPNAVDYGYTF.

The chain recombines TRBV5-5 with TRBJ1-3; 9 bases are a match to TRBD1. The CDR3 is 20 amino acids. Germline CDR1 reads SGHKS; CDR2 reads YYEKEE (reference sequence). Unmatched junction bases numbered 15, after V lost 0 bases and J lost 2 bases. In nucleotides, the CDR3 is TGTGCCAGCAGCTTGGTGCTTGACAGGGGGACGGTGGGCGCTGGAAACACCATATATTTT. Translated, it gives CASSLVLDRGTVGAGNTIYF.

This clone was counted between two and nine times. This sequence joins TRBV7-2 and TRBJ1-5, with no clear D. Germline loops: CDR1 SGHTA, CDR2 FQGNSA. The length of the CDR3 is 14 residues. The V end lost 3 bases, the J end lost 6 bases, and 12 bases lay between the germline ends. The chain's CDR3 is CASSFPEWSQPQHF. The CDR3 nucleotides are TGTGCCAGCAGCTTCCCAGAGTGGAGTCAGCCCCAGCATTTT. The full variable domain, completed using reference TRBV7-2 and TRBJ1-5, is GAGVSQSPSNKVTEKGKDVELRCDPISGHTALYWYRQSLGQGLEFLIYFQGNSAPDKSGLPSDRFSAERTGGSVSTLTIQRTQQEDSAVYLCASSFPEWSQPQHFGDGTRLSIL.

This rearrangement joins TRBV9 to TRBJ2-1; 9 positions agree with TRBD2. This CDR3 has 16 amino acids. Germline-derived CDR1 and CDR2 are SGDLS and YYNGEE. V lost 2 bases to trimming and J lost 2 bases; unmatched junction nucleotides: 5. For the CDR3, the DNA is TGTGCCAGCAGCGTTAGCGGGAGTGACACCTACAATGAGCAGTTCTTC. Translating it yields CASSVSGSDTYNEQFF.

The rearrangement joins TRBV2 to TRBJ2-5; 11 bases match TRBD2. This CDR3 comprises 17 residues. Germline CDR1 SNHLY, CDR2 FYNNEI. Trimming removed 3 bases from V and 1 base from J; junction bases left unmatched: 7. CDR3: CASSEPSGGSAQETQYF. CDR3 nucleotide sequence: TGTGCCAGCAGTGAGCCTAGCGGGGGGTCTGCCCAAGAGACCCAGTACTTC. The complete variable domain, with remaining parts taken from reference TRBV2 and TRBJ2-5, reads EPEVTQTPSHQVTQMGQEVILRCVPISNHLYFYWYRQILGQKVEFLVSFYNNEISEKSEIFDDQFSVERPDGSNFTLKIRSTKLEDSAMYFCASSEPSGGSAQETQYFGPGTRLLVL.

The V call is TRBV5-1, the J call TRBJ2-1, with no clear D. V lost 1 base, J lost 10 bases, and 9 bases lay in between. The CDR3 runs to 12 residues. The V gene's germline CDR1 is SGHRS and CDR2 YFSETQ. CDR3 loop: CASSLQAPEQFF. DNA for the CDR3: TGCGCCAGCAGCTTGCAGGCGCCCGAGCAGTTCTTC. The full variable domain, rest sourced from reference TRBV5-1 and TRBJ2-1, is KAGVTQTPRYLIKTRGQQVTLSCSPISGHRSVSWYQQTPGQGLQFLFEYFSETQRNKGNFPGRFSGRQFSNSRSEMNVSTLELGDSALYLCASSLQAPEQFFGPGTRLTVL.

The rearrangement joins TRBV28 to TRBJ1-2; no firm D call. The CDR3 runs to 12 residues. V lost 5 bases and J 4 bases, leaving 8 bases between the germline ends. Germline-derived CDR1 and CDR2 are MDHEN and SYDVKM. This chain's CDR3 is CASSPRIYGYTF. In DNA, the CDR3 is TGTGCCAGCAGTCCGCGGATCTATGGCTACACCTTC.

The V call is TRBV6-5, the J call TRBJ2-3, with 7 bases fitting TRBD1. J lost 4 bases, V lost 0 bases, and 4 bases had no gene match. The CDR3 loop spans 15 amino acids. Germline CDR1 and CDR2: MNHEY and SVGAGI. In nucleotides, the CDR3 is TGTGCCAGCAGTTACTCGAAGGGGGCCGCAGATACGCAGTATTTT. Protein sequence: CASSYSKGAADTQYF.

V gene TRBV28 combines with J gene TRBJ2-7; 10 bases fit TRBD1. The V gene end was trimmed by 6 bases and the J gene end by 1 base; junction bases not matched to a gene: 9. This CDR3 is built from 16 residues. The germline V gene encodes CDR1 MDHEN and CDR2 SYDVKM. CDR3 nucleotide sequence: TGTGCCAGCAGGCGCATACCGGGACAGGGGTCCTACGAGCAGTACTTC. It codes for CASRRIPGQGSYEQYF.

This chain uses TRBV5-1 with TRBJ1-1, with 9 bases aligning to TRBD1. This CDR3 is built from 15 residues. The germline CDR1 and CDR2 sequences are SGHRS and YFSETQ. V shed 3 bases, J shed 3 bases, and the junction held 6 bases outside the gene matches. The DNA of the CDR3 is TGCGCCAGCAGCTCATCCGGGACAGGGTACACTGAAGCTTTCTTT. It codes for CASSSSGTGYTEAFF.

The chain uses TRBV28 and TRBJ1-1; D gene ambiguous. Looked up from germline, CDR1 is MDHEN and CDR2 is SYDVKM. The CDR3 extends over 13 amino acids. V lost 3 bases and J lost 3, with 8 bases in between. The CDR3 coding sequence is TGTGCCAGCAGTTTGCTAGAGTACACTGAAGCTTTCTTT. Protein product: CASSLLEYTEAFF.

The chain employs TRBV6-5 and TRBJ1-4, with 7 bases aligning to TRBD1. Germline CDR1 is MNHEY and CDR2 is SVGAGI. CDR3 length: 14 amino acids. Germline trimming cut 5 bases from V and 5 bases from J; bases unmatched to any gene: 5. DNA of the CDR3: TGTGCCAGCAGTCGGGACAGCACAAATGAAAAACTGTTTTTT. Its protein product is CASSRDSTNEKLFF.

This clone was observed a single time. The V call is TRBV19, the J call TRBJ1-4; D call uncertain. CDR1 LNHDA and CDR2 SQIVND come from the germline V gene (reference sequence). This CDR3 region has 12 residues. The V end lost 5 bases, the J end lost 7 bases, and 8 bases lay between the germline ends. The CDR3 spells CASSLGGEKLFF. CDR3 nucleotide sequence: TGTGCCAGTAGTTTGGGAGGTGAAAAACTGTTTTTT. The full variable domain, completed using reference TRBV19 and TRBJ1-4, is DGGITQSPKYLFRKEGQNVTLSCEQNLNHDAMYWYRQDPGQGLRLIYYSQIVNDFQKGDIAEGYSVSREKKESFPLTVTSAQKNPTAFYLCASSLGGEKLFFGSGTQLSVL.

The chain couples TRBV2 to TRBJ2-3; 7 bases line up with TRBD1. The CDR3 spans 17 residues. Germline-derived CDR1 and CDR2 are SNHLY and FYNNEI. Unmatched junction bases numbered 11, after V lost 0 bases and J lost 5 bases. CDR3 protein: CASSEALTGAGEDTQYF. The DNA for the CDR3 is TGTGCCAGCAGTGAAGCGCTCACAGGGGCCGGGGAAGATACGCAGTATTTT.

The CDR3 DNA is TGTGCCAGCATGGGCTACCTCCCGGAGACCCAGTACTTC. Translation: CASMGYLPETQYF. The V call is TRBV6-5, the J call TRBJ2-5; D gene uncertain. V was shortened by 7 bases and J by 5 bases, with 14 bases between the two germline ends. Germline CDR1 is MNHEY and CDR2 is SVGAGI. CDR3 length: 13 amino acids.

Regarding this clone: It may be a read error: a sequence one base away is much more abundant. The CDR3 nucleotides read TGTGCCAGCAGTTACAGGGCGGGCACCGGGGAGCTGTTTTTT. Protein: CASSYRAGTGELFF. V is TRBV6-2 or TRBV6-3 and J is TRBJ2-2; possibly TRBD2 for D (5 bases). The CDR3 covers 14 residues. V dropped 2 bases and J dropped 4 bases, with 8 bases sitting between them. From germline, CDR1 is MNHEY and CDR2 SVGEGT.

In its sample, this clone was seen once. This chain joins TRBV28 and TRBJ1-2; D remains unclear. The CDR3 runs 15 residues. CDR1 is MDHEN, CDR2 SYDVKM, per germline. V was shortened by 3 bases and J by 5 bases, with 16 bases between the two germline ends. As DNA, the CDR3 is TGTGCCAGCAGTTTCGGGGTTCCGGGCCCTTATGGCTACACCTTC. Its translation: CASSFGVPGPYGYTF.

A single count supports this clone. The chain combines TRBV23-1 with TRBJ2-4; D perhaps matches TRBD1 (5 bases). TRBV23-1 is identified as an open reading frame with a role that is uncertain. V was clipped by 2 bases and J by 0 bases, with 23 bases between them. The length of the CDR3 is 20 residues. CDR3 amino acids: CASSQPDSPFHSLAKNIQYF. The CDR3 DNA reads TGCGCCAGCAGTCAACCCGACAGCCCTTTCCATAGCTTAGCCAAAAACATTCAGTACTTC.

This clone showed up just once. V usage is TRBV6-1 and J usage is TRBJ2-1; D ambiguous. V lost 2 bases, J lost 1 base, and 15 bases lay in between. The CDR3 extends over 17 amino acids. Per the germline V gene, CDR1 is MNHNS and CDR2 is SASEGT. The CDR3 nucleotides are TGTGCCAGCAGTGAAAACCCCGCCCTGGCATCCTACAATGAGCAGTTCTTC. It translates to CASSENPALASYNEQFF.

This chain connects TRBV7-9 to TRBJ1-2; 12 positions agree with TRBD1. The CDR3 length is 14 residues. The V gene end was trimmed by 6 bases and the J gene end by 7 bases; junction bases not matched to a gene: 6. Germline assignment: CDR1 SEHNR and CDR2 FQNEAQ (reference sequence). This CDR3 is CASSPGTGGPGYTF. The DNA for the CDR3 is TGTGCCAGCAGTCCCGGGACAGGGGGCCCTGGCTACACCTTC. Full variable domain (missing parts from reference TRBV7-9 and TRBJ1-2): DTGVSQNPRHKITKRGQNVTFRCDPISEHNRLYWYRQTLGQGPEFLTYFQNEAQLEKSRLLSDRFSAERPKGSFSTLEIQRTEQGDSAMYLCASSPGTGGPGYTFGSGTRLTVV.